Presented here are 24 T cell receptor beta chains from one specimen sequenced in a study of blood T cell repertoires in COVID-19. Method: immunoSEQ multiplex PCR; TCRdb's copy keeps in-frame clones and lacks some. Here the sample spans under 200,000 clones, 87% being singletons. Sequenced material: peripheral blood. These receptors were taken from a woman aged 55-70 years who had recovered from COVID-19.

The chain has TRBV27 and TRBJ2-2; D may be TRBD1 (5 bases). The germline CDR1 and CDR2 sequences are MNHEY and SMNVEV (reference sequence). The germline V and J ends were trimmed by 6 bases and 1 base, with 12 bases remaining between them. The CDR3 has 15 residues. CDR3 nucleotides: TGTGCCAGCAGCCCCTCAGGGTGGAACACCGGGGAGCTGTTTTTT. Encoded protein: CASSPSGWNTGELFF.

This chain links TRBV7-9 with TRBJ2-1, with 11 bases lining up with TRBD1. The CDR3 totals 16 residues. V shed 0 bases and J 7 bases; nucleotides not matched to a gene: 5. Germline CDR1 and CDR2: SEHNR and FQNEAQ (reference sequence). The CDR3 bases are TGTGCCAGCAGCTTAGCGGGGACAGGGGGTTATAATGAGCAGTTCTTC. This gives the protein CASSLAGTGGYNEQFF.

This clone was found many times. The V gene is TRBV5-1, the J gene TRBJ2-2; tentatively, D is TRBD1 (6 bases). Germline loops: CDR1 SGHRS, CDR2 YFSETQ. Trimming shortened V by 3 bases and J by 6 bases, and 21 bases separated the two germline ends. This CDR3 has 17 amino acids. CDR3 residues: CASSSNEQGVGAGELFF. CDR3 sequence (DNA): TGCGCCAGCAGCTCAAACGAACAGGGTGTGGGGGCCGGGGAGCTGTTTTTT.

This chain links TRBV4-1 with TRBJ2-7; a weak D match, TRBD2 (6 bases). The CDR3 totals 17 residues. V shed 1 base and J shed 5 bases, with 21 bases lying between them. Looked up from germline, CDR1 is MGHRA and CDR2 is YSYEKL. Here the CDR3 DNA reads TGCGCCAGCAGCCAAGTCATCGGGGGATACCGAATCAACGAGCAGTACTTC. This gives the protein CASSQVIGGYRINEQYF.

The gene calls are TRBV19 and TRBJ2-2, with TRBD2 as a possible D gene (5 bases). This CDR3 has 13 residues. Between the trimmed V and J ends, which lost 2 bases and 5 bases, there was a span of 6 bases. Germline-derived CDR1 and CDR2 are LNHDA and SQIVND (reference sequence). CDR3 loop: CASSISGTGELFF. CDR3 in DNA: TGTGCCAGTAGTATATCGGGGACCGGGGAGCTGTTTTTT. The full variable domain, its missing parts supplied by reference TRBV19 and TRBJ2-2, is DGGITQSPKYLFRKEGQNVTLSCEQNLNHDAMYWYRQDPGQGLRLIYYSQIVNDFQKGDIAEGYSVSREKKESFPLTVTSAQKNPTAFYLCASSISGTGELFFGEGSRLTVL.

J is TRBJ1-3 and V is TRBV4-2; the D gene is possibly TRBD1 (6 bases). The CDR3 contains 18 residues. Trimming pared 0 bases from V and 0 bases from J, leaving 15 bases between. Germline assignment: CDR1 LGHNA and CDR2 YNFKEQ. CDR3 DNA sequence: TGTGCCAGCAGCCAAGAGGTTTACGGCAGGGGCTCTGGAAACACCATATATTTT. Protein sequence: CASSQEVYGRGSGNTIYF.

This chain joins TRBV11-3 and TRBJ2-3; tentatively, D is TRBD1 (6 bases). CDR1 SGHNT and CDR2 YENEEA come from the germline V gene. V lost 3 bases to trimming and J lost 4 bases, with 8 bases between them. The CDR3 extends over 13 amino acids. The DNA for the CDR3 is TGTGCCAGCAGCTTCCAGGGGTCAGATACGCAGTATTTT. Translating gives CASSFQGSDTQYF.

This chain uses TRBV28 with TRBJ1-5, with 7 bases fitting TRBD1. V lost 3 bases to trimming and J lost 8 bases; unmatched junction nucleotides: 7. Looked up from germline, CDR1 is MDHEN and CDR2 is SYDVKM. The CDR3 totals 14 residues. In nucleotides, the CDR3 is TGTGCCAGCAGTTTGCCTCAGGGGGAGAAGCCCCAGCATTTT. It specifies CASSLPQGEKPQHF.

The V call is TRBV18, the J call TRBJ2-1, with 9 bases aligning to TRBD2. J lost 5 bases, V lost 0 bases, and 5 bases had no gene match. This CDR3 region has 16 residues. CDR1 is KGHSH, CDR2 LQKENI, per germline. The chain's CDR3 is CASSPPTASGNNEQFF. In DNA, the CDR3 is TGTGCCAGCTCACCACCGACGGCTAGCGGGAACAATGAGCAGTTCTTC.

The J gene is TRBJ2-7, the V gene TRBV5-1, with 7 bases aligning to TRBD2. CDR1 is SGHRS, CDR2 YFSETQ, per germline. V dropped 4 bases and J dropped 3; count of bases not matched to a gene: 4. The CDR3 runs to 13 residues. The CDR3 DNA is TGCGCCAGCAGCGTCGGGACTAACTACGAGCAGTACTTC. This gives the protein CASSVGTNYEQYF.

The chain links TRBV5-1 to TRBJ1-2; TRBD1 might be the D (6 bases). Germline CDR1 is SGHRS and CDR2 is YFSETQ. The CDR3 is 13 residues long. Trimming left V 4 bases short and J 3 bases short, with 10 bases between. CDR3 in DNA: TGCGCCAGCAGCCGGGCAGGGGACTATGGCTACACCTTC. Translating gives CASSRAGDYGYTF.

This chain joins TRBV24-1 and TRBJ1-6; D possibly corresponds to TRBD1 (5 bases). This CDR3 has 18 amino acids. The germline gives CDR1 KGHDR, CDR2 SFDVKD. V was cut by 8 bases and J by 6 bases, with 25 bases left in between. For the CDR3, the DNA is TGTGCCACCACCGTCAACGGGGGAAGGAAATGGGTTAATTCACCCCTCCACTTT. Its translation: CATTVNGGRKWVNSPLHF.

V gene TRBV28 combines with J gene TRBJ2-2, with TRBD1 matching over 8 bases. Germline CDR1 MDHEN, CDR2 SYDVKM. The CDR3 is made up of 12 amino acids. V trimming: 11 bases; J trimming: 7 bases; junction bases outside the gene matches: 6. CDR3 nucleotides: TGTGCCGCCCAGGGGGCTAGCGGGGAGCTGTTTTTT. It codes for CAAQGASGELFF.

The V call is TRBV6-5, the J call TRBJ1-1, with a tentative D call TRBD1 (6 bases). Germline CDR1 MNHEY, CDR2 SVGAGI. The CDR3 is 14 residues long. V lost 1 base and J 1 base, leaving 7 bases between the germline ends. CDR3 nucleotides: TGTGCCAGCAGTTACTTGACAGGGAACACTGAAGCTTTCTTT. This sequence encodes CASSYLTGNTEAFF.

V is TRBV27 and J is TRBJ1-6; 8 bases agree with TRBD1. Germline values: CDR1 MNHEY, CDR2 SMNVEV (reference sequence). CDR3 length equals 15 residues. V was clipped by 6 bases and J by 7 bases; unmatched bases: 8. The CDR3 nucleotides are TGTGCCAGCAGGGAACGACAGGGGAAGAATTCACCCCTCCACTTT. It specifies CASRERQGKNSPLHF.

This chain uses TRBV28 with TRBJ1-2, with 7 bases that match TRBD1. The ends lost 4 bases at V and 0 bases at J; junction bases unmatched: 5. The CDR3 covers 15 residues. Germline CDR1 MDHEN, CDR2 SYDVKM. CDR3: CASSSRDRPNYGYTF. The CDR3, as DNA: TGTGCCAGCAGTTCCAGGGACAGACCTAACTATGGCTACACCTTC.

DNA of the CDR3: TGTGCCTGGAGCGCCCGGGGGGCTCTTGGCAGTAGAGGGGCATCAGTTCATTTT. Its protein product is CAWSARGALGSRGASVHF. The chain carries TRBV30 and TRBJ1-5; the D gene is possibly TRBD1 (6 bases). Germline lookup yields CDR1 GTSNPN and CDR2 SVGIG (reference sequence). Between the trimmed V and J ends, which lost 3 bases and 16 bases, there was a span of 37 bases. The CDR3 spans 18 residues. The entire variable domain, with the rest obtained from reference TRBV30 and TRBJ1-5, is as follows: SQTIHQWPATLVQPVGSPLSLECTVEGTSNPNLYWYRQAAGRGLQLLFYSVGIGQISSEVPQNLSASRPQDRQFILSSKKLLLSDSGFYLCAWSARGALGSRGASVHFGDGTRLSIL.

This clone occurred a few times. The J gene is TRBJ1-5, the V gene TRBV6-5; possibly TRBD1 for D (6 bases). Trimming stripped 6 bases from V and 4 bases from J, with 13 bases between. Germline V lookup: CDR1 MNHEY, CDR2 SVGAGI. CDR3 size: 14 residues. As DNA, the CDR3 is TGTGCCAGCAGCTTTACAGGGCCTAATCAGCCCCAGCATTTT. It yields the protein CASSFTGPNQPQHF.

V gene TRBV28 combines with J gene TRBJ1-5; D might be TRBD1 (5 bases). V lost 8 bases and J lost 6, with 23 bases in between. From germline, CDR1 is MDHEN and CDR2 SYDVKM. This CDR3 comprises 16 residues. The CDR3 reads CASSFFATVGGQPQHF. In DNA, the CDR3 is TGTGCCAGCTCTTTTTTTGCGACAGTCGGGGGTCAGCCCCAGCATTTT.

This clone was found once. This chain connects TRBV6-6 to TRBJ2-7, with a possible D match to TRBD1 (6 bases). Between the trimmed V and J ends, which lost 7 bases and 0 bases, there was a span of 10 bases. This CDR3 spans 13 amino acids. The germline CDR1 and CDR2 sequences are MNHNY and SVGAGI (reference sequence). The CDR3 is CASKDSVSYEQYF. CDR3 bases: TGTGCCAGCAAGGACAGCGTCTCCTACGAGCAGTACTTC.

The chain is built from TRBV6-1 and TRBJ1-5; 12 bases line up with TRBD1. CDR1 is MNHNS, CDR2 SASEGT, per germline. After removal of 4 bases from V and 6 bases from J, the junction contained 7 bases not matched to a gene. There are 16 residues in the CDR3. For the CDR3, the DNA is TGTGCCAGCAGTGGCCCGGGACAGGGGGCGCTTCAGCCCCAGCATTTT. Amino acids: CASSGPGQGALQPQHF.

The chain recombines TRBV20-1 with TRBJ2-1; the match to TRBD2 covers 11 bases. V lost 3 bases and J lost 7; bases outside the gene matches: 5. Germline values: CDR1 DFQATT, CDR2 SNEGSKA (reference sequence). CDR3 length: 14 residues. The CDR3 reads CSASSGGAINEQFF. The CDR3 nucleotides are TGCAGTGCTAGTAGCGGGGGGGCGATTAATGAGCAGTTCTTC.

This rearrangement joins TRBV7-9 to TRBJ1-4; TRBD1 aligns across 8 bases. The germline V gene encodes CDR1 SEHNR and CDR2 FQNEAQ (reference sequence). J lost 7 bases, V lost 5 bases, and 6 bases had no gene match. The CDR3 covers 14 residues. The CDR3 loop is CASSPGGGGEKLFF. The CDR3 DNA follows: TGTGCCAGCAGCCCAGGGGGCGGGGGTGAAAAACTGTTTTTT.

The chain joins TRBV5-1 to TRBJ2-1; a possible D gene is TRBD1 (5 bases). The CDR3 covers 13 residues. Trimming removed 2 bases at V and 8 bases at J, with 11 bases between. Germline CDR1 is SGHRS and CDR2 is YFSETQ. The CDR3 region has the DNA TGCGCCAGCAGCTTTCAGGGATCCCATGAGCAGTTCTTC. Its translation is CASSFQGSHEQFF. The full variable domain, rest sourced from reference TRBV5-1 and TRBJ2-1, is KAGVTQTPRYLIKTRGQQVTLSCSPISGHRSVSWYQQTPGQGLQFLFEYFSETQRNKGNFPGRFSGRQFSNSRSEMNVSTLELGDSALYLCASSFQGSHEQFFGPGTRLTVL.